This paragraph reports one T cell receptor (beta chain). Its antigen is not identified. The record originates from a study of CD8 T cells in Susac syndrome. Germline CDR1 reads SGDLS; CDR2 reads YYNGEE. Trimming removed 0 bases from V and 0 bases from J, with 4 bases in between. CDR3 length: 14 amino acids. Sequencing of TCR beta drew on CD8+ and CD4+ T cells from blood. Negative magnetic isolation gave CD8+ and CD4+ cells; FACS enriched CD8+ TEMRA. Random hexamers were used to reverse transcribe the RNA input (about 0.5 to 1 ug). The method of amplification for TCR beta CDR3 was immunoSEQ multiplex PCR, covering 54 Vbeta and 13 Jbeta. TCRdb reprocessed the immunoSEQ multiplex PCR reads via MiXCR and lists one record per CDR3 protein. There are 140,000 or so distinct CDR3 sequences in the sample; about 95% occur only once, and 0.11% lies in the top ten. Study-level findings and limits: The study's TCR sequencing and HLA analysis covered a relatively small number of individuals, and the study acknowledged this.

The chain recombines TRBV9 with TRBJ2-4, with unresolved D. The sequenced sample consisted of CD4+ T cells from PBMCs. This TCR derives from a human donor with multiple sclerosis. The CDR3 nucleotides read TGTGCCAGCAGCGTAGGGGTAGCCAAAAACATTCAGTACTTC. Protein sequence: CASSVGVAKNIQYF. The variable domain in full, completed from reference TRBV9 and TRBJ2-4, reads DSGVTQTPKHLITATGQRVTLRCSPRSGDLSVYWYQQSLDQGLQFLIQYYNGEERAKGNILERFSAQQFPDLHSELNLSSLELGDSALYFCASSVGVAKNIQYFGAGTRLSVL.